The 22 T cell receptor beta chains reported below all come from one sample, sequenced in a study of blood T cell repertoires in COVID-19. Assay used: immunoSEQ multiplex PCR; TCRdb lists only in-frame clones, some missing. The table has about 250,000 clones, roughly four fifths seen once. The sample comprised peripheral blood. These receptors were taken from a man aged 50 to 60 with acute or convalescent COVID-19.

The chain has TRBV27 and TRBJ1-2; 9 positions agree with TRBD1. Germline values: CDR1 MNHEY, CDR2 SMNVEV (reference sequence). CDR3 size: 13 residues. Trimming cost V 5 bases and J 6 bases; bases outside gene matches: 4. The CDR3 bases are TGTGCCAGCAGTCCAGGACAGGGGAATGGCTACACCTTC. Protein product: CASSPGQGNGYTF.

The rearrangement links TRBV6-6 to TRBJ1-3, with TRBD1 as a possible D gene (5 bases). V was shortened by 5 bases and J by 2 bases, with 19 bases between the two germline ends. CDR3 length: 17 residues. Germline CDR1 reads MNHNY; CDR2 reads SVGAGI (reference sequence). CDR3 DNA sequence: TGTGCCAGCAGTCATACGACCGGGAGGGACCCTGGAAACACCATATATTTT. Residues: CASSHTTGRDPGNTIYF.

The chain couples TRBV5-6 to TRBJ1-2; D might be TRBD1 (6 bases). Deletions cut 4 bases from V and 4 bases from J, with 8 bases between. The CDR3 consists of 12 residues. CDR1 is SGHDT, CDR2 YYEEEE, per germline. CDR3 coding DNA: TGTGCCAGCAGCGTGGACAGCTATGGCTACACCTTC. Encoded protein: CASSVDSYGYTF.

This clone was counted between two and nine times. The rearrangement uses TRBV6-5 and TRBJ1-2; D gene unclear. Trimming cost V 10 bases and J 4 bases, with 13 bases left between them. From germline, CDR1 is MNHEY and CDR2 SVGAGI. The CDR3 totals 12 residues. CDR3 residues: CATQTPFYGYTF. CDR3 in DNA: TGTGCCACCCAGACACCGTTCTATGGCTACACCTTC.

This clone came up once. The chain's CDR3 is CASSQEGRTRGEKLFF. Written as DNA, the CDR3 is TGCGCCAGCAGCCAAGAGGGGCGAACCCGGGGGGAAAAACTGTTTTTT. The chain recombines TRBV4-1 with TRBJ1-4; possible D gene TRBD1, 5 bases. CDR1 and CDR2 from the germline V gene are MGHRA and YSYEKL. Trimming removed 0 bases from V and 8 bases from J, with 16 bases in between. The CDR3 totals 16 residues.

As DNA, the CDR3 is TGTGCCAGTAGTTCTAGCGGCCAGGGCAATGAGCAGTTCTTC. As protein: CASSSSGQGNEQFF. The chain employs TRBV19 and TRBJ2-1; 7 nucleotides match TRBD2. CDR3 length equals 14 residues. Germline trimming cut 5 bases from V and 6 bases from J; bases unmatched to any gene: 7. Germline CDR1 and CDR2: LNHDA and SQIVND (reference sequence).

CDR3 sequence (DNA): TGTGCCAGCAGCAGGGGGAAGGACGGGGGCAATCAGCCCCAGCATTTT. Translated: CASSRGKDGGNQPQHF. This chain joins TRBV13 and TRBJ1-5, with a tentative D call TRBD1 (6 bases). Germline CDR1 reads PRHDT; CDR2 reads FYEKMQ (reference sequence). The CDR3 covers 16 residues. Trimming removed 5 bases from V and 2 bases from J, with 16 bases in between.

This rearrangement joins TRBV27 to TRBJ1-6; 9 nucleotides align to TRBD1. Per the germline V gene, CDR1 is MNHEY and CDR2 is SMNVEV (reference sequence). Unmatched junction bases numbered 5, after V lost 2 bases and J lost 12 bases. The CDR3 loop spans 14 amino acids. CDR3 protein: CASSLRDRVEPLHF. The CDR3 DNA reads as TGTGCCAGCAGTTTACGGGACAGGGTCGAACCCCTCCACTTT.

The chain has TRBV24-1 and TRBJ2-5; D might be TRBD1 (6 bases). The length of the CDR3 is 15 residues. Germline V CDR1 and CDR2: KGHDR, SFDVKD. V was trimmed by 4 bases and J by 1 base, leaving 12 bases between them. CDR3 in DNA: TGTGCCACCAGTGACTCAGGGGCCCCCCAAGAGACCCAGTACTTC. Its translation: CATSDSGAPQETQYF.

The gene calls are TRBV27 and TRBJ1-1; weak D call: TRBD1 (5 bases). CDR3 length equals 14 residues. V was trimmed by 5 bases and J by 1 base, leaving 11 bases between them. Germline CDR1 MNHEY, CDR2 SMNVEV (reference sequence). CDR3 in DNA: TGTGCCAGCAGTCAAGGGGCAGCGAACACTGAAGCTTTCTTT. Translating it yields CASSQGAANTEAFF.

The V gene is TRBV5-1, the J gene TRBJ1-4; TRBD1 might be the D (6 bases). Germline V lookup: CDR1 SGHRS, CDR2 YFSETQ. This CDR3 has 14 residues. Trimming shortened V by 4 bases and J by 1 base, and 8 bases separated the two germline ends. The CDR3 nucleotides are TGCGCCAGCAGCCCGACAGGAACTAATGAAAAACTGTTTTTT. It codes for CASSPTGTNEKLFF. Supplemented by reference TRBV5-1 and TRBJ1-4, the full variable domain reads KAGVTQTPRYLIKTRGQQVTLSCSPISGHRSVSWYQQTPGQGLQFLFEYFSETQRNKGNFPGRFSGRQFSNSRSEMNVSTLELGDSALYLCASSPTGTNEKLFFGSGTQLSVL.

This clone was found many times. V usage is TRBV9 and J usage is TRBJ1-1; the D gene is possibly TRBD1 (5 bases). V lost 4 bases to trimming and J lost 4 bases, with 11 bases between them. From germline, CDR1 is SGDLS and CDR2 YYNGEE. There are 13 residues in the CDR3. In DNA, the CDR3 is TGTGCCAGCAGCCAAGAAAGGGGCACTGAAGCTTTCTTT. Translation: CASSQERGTEAFF.

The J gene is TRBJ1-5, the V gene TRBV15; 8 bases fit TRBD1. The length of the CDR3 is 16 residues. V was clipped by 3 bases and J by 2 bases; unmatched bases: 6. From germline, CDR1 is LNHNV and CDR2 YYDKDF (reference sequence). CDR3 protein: CATSRGGTGGNQPQHF. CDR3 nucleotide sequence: TGTGCCACCAGCAGGGGCGGGACAGGAGGCAATCAGCCCCAGCATTTT.

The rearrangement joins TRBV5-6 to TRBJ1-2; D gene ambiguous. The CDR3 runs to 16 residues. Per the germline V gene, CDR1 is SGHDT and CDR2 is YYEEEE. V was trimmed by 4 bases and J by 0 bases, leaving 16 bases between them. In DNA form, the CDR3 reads TGTGCCAGCAGCCAGGATTTGGGTGGGTCTAACTATGGCTACACCTTC. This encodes CASSQDLGGSNYGYTF. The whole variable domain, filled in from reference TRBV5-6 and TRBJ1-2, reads DAGVTQSPTHLIKTRGQQVTLRCSPKSGHDTVSWYQQALGQGPQFIFQYYEEEERQRGNFPDRFSGHQFPNYSSELNVNALLLGDSALYLCASSQDLGGSNYGYTFGSGTRLTVV.

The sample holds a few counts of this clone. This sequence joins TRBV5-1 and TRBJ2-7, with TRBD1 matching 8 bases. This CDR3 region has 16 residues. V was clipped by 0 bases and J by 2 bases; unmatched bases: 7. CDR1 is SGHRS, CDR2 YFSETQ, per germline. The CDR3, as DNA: TGCGCCAGCAGCTTGGGGACAGGGAGGAAAACCTACGAGCAGTACTTC. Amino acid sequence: CASSLGTGRKTYEQYF.

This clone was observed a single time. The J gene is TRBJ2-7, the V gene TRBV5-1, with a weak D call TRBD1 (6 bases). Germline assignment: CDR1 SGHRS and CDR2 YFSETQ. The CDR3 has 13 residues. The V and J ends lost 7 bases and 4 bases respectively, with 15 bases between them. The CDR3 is CASARSGEYEQYF. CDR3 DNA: TGCGCCAGCGCCCGGTCAGGGGAATACGAGCAGTACTTC. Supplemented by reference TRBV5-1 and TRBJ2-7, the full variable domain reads KAGVTQTPRYLIKTRGQQVTLSCSPISGHRSVSWYQQTPGQGLQFLFEYFSETQRNKGNFPGRFSGRQFSNSRSEMNVSTLELGDSALYLCASARSGEYEQYFGPGTRLTVT.

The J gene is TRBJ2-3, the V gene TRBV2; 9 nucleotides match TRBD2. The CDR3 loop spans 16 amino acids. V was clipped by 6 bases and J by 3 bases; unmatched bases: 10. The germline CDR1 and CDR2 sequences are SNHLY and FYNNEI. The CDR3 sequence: CASSRGSGGGTDTQYF. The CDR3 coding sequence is TGTGCCAGCAGCAGGGGTAGCGGGGGAGGGACAGATACGCAGTATTTT.

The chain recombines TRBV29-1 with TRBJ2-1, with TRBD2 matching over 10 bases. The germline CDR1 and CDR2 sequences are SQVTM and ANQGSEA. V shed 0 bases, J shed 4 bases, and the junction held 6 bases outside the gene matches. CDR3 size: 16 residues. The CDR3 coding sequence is TGCAGCGTTGAAGACCCGACTAGCGGGCTGTACAATGAGCAGTTCTTC. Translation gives CSVEDPTSGLYNEQFF.

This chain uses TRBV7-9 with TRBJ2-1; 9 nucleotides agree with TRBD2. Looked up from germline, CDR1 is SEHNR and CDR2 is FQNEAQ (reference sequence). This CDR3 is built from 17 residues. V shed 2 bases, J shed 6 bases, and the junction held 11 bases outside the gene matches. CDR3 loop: CASSLSVTSGGPNEQFF. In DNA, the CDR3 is TGTGCCAGCAGCTTATCCGTGACTAGCGGCGGGCCCAATGAGCAGTTCTTC. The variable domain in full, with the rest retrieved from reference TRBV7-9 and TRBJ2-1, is DTGVSQNPRHKITKRGQNVTFRCDPISEHNRLYWYRQTLGQGPEFLTYFQNEAQLEKSRLLSDRFSAERPKGSFSTLEIQRTEQGDSAMYLCASSLSVTSGGPNEQFFGPGTRLTVL.

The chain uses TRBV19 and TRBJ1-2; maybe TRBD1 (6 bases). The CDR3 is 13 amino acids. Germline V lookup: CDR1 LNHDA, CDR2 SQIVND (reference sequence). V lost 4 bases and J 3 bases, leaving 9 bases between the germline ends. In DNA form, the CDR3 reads TGTGCCAGTAGTACCCCAGGGGACTATGGCTACACCTTC. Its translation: CASSTPGDYGYTF.

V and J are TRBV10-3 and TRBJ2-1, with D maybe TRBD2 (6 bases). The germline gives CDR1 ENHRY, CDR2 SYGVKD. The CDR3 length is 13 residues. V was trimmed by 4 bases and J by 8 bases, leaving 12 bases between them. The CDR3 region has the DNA TGTGCCATCAGTGGAGGACTAAACGATGAGCAGTTCTTC. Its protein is CAISGGLNDEQFF.

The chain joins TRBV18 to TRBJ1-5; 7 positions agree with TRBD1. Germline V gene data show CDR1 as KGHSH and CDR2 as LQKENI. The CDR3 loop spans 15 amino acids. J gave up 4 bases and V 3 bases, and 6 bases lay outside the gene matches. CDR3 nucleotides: TGTGCCAGCTCACCTACAGGGGATGGGAATCAGCCCCAGCATTTT. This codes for CASSPTGDGNQPQHF.